Listed here are 10 T cell receptor beta chains from one sample, sequenced in a study of CD8+CD57+ T cells in acquired aplastic anemia. CDR3 and TCR beta VDJ profiling relied on a genomic DNA template. TCRdb ran MiXCR on the reads and lists one entry per CDR3 protein. The sample has roughly 170,000 distinct CDR3 sequences; about 60% are singletons. Material for sequencing was sorted CD4+, CD8+, or CD8+CD57+ T cells (not recorded which) from PBMCs. The source is a human donor in good health.

This clonotype occurred many times. The V gene is TRBV11-2, the J gene TRBJ1-1; perhaps TRBD1 as D (5 bases). V was shortened by 5 bases and J by 0 bases, with 7 bases between the two germline ends. The CDR3 spans 13 residues. Germline V lookup: CDR1 SGHAT, CDR2 FQNNGV. The CDR3 loop is CASSQGVNTEAFF. CDR3 in DNA: TGTGCCAGCAGCCAGGGAGTGAACACTGAAGCTTTCTTT.

This sequence joins TRBV20-1 and TRBJ2-2, with D uncertain. CDR1 DFQATT and CDR2 SNEGSKA come from the germline V gene (reference sequence). This CDR3 region has 12 residues. Trimming shortened V by 2 bases and J by 3 bases, and 4 bases separated the two germline ends. The CDR3 sequence is CSARSYTGELFF. The CDR3 DNA reads TGCAGTGCTAGAAGCTACACCGGGGAGCTGTTTTTT.

The chain employs TRBV24-1 and TRBJ1-2; no clear D. Deletions cut 9 bases from V and 4 bases from J, with 20 bases between. This CDR3 is 15 amino acids long. Germline loops: CDR1 KGHDR, CDR2 SFDVKD. The CDR3 region is CATSPGGLGVYGYTF. The CDR3 DNA reads TGTGCCACCTCGCCTGGAGGCTTGGGCGTCTATGGCTACACCTTC.

J is TRBJ2-3 and V is TRBV7-8; D call uncertain. Germline CDR1 and CDR2: SGHVS and FQNEAQ. This CDR3 is 16 amino acids long. V lost 1 base, J lost 7 bases, and 18 bases lay in between. The CDR3 loop reads CASSLEDQETTYTQYF. The DNA for the CDR3 is TGTGCCAGCAGCTTAGAAGACCAAGAAACCACCTATACGCAGTATTTT.

The chain joins TRBV15 to TRBJ2-7; 7 bases align to TRBD1. Germline V gives CDR1 LNHNV, CDR2 YYDKDF (reference sequence). The CDR3 is made up of 16 amino acids. The ends lost 4 bases at V and 3 bases at J; junction bases unmatched: 12. CDR3 in amino acids: CATSNESPGQYYEQYF. The CDR3 DNA reads as TGTGCCACCAGCAACGAATCGCCGGGACAGTACTACGAGCAGTACTTC.

This clonotype was seen a handful of times. The V call is TRBV7-2, the J call TRBJ2-5; 8 bases are shared with TRBD1. Trimming removed 4 bases from V and 3 bases from J; junction bases left unmatched: 7. Per germline, CDR1 SGHTA and CDR2 FQGNSA. This CDR3 region has 15 residues. The CDR3: CASSSDRVGEETQYF. In nucleotides, the CDR3 is TGTGCCAGCAGCTCGGACAGGGTAGGAGAAGAGACCCAGTACTTC.

The chain uses TRBV15 and TRBJ2-5; tentative D call: TRBD1 (6 bases). CDR1 LNHNV and CDR2 YYDKDF come from the germline V gene (reference sequence). This CDR3 is 15 amino acids long. Trimming left V 0 bases short and J 0 bases short, with 8 bases between. The chain's CDR3 is CATSRDGQNQETQYF. The CDR3 region has the DNA TGTGCCACCAGCAGAGATGGACAGAACCAAGAGACCCAGTACTTC.

This clonotype was found a few times. The chain employs TRBV5-1 and TRBJ2-7; D remains unclear. V was clipped by 3 bases and J by 7 bases, with 8 bases between them. Germline V gives CDR1 SGHRS, CDR2 YFSETQ. This CDR3 has 11 residues. CDR3 in DNA: TGCGCCAGCAGCTGGGGTCTAGAGCAGTACTTC. It yields the protein CASSWGLEQYF.

This clonotype has a count of ten or more. The V and J genes are TRBV29-1 and TRBJ2-7; the match to TRBD2 covers 13 bases. J gave up 5 bases and V 4 bases, and 5 bases lay outside the gene matches. Germline V gene lookup returns CDR1 SQVTM and CDR2 ANQGSEA. The CDR3 consists of 14 residues. This CDR3 reads CSVAGLAGEHEQYF. The CDR3 nucleotides read TGCAGCGTTGCCGGACTAGCGGGAGAACACGAGCAGTACTTC.

The V gene is TRBV6-5, the J gene TRBJ2-4, with unresolved D. V lost 6 bases and J 8 bases, leaving 17 bases between the germline ends. This CDR3 is built from 14 residues. The germline V gene encodes CDR1 MNHEY and CDR2 SVGAGI. The CDR3 loop reads CASSSPKGMDIQYF. In DNA, the CDR3 is TGTGCCAGCAGCTCCCCCAAGGGTATGGACATTCAGTACTTC.